One sample yielded the 27 T cell receptor beta chains listed below, sequenced in a study of shared clonotypes between healthy human individuals. Sequenced by immunoSEQ multiplex PCR; TCRdb stores in-frame clones only, minus some. The sample has a few million clones; approximately 95% are singletons. The sample taken for sequencing was naive CD4+ T cells from PBMCs. The subset: CD45RA+ positively selected. The receptor set was obtained from a man aged 18 to 35 in good health. Some clones in this sample may be carry-over from other donors' samples.

This clone was detected once. V gene TRBV7-2 combines with J gene TRBJ2-3; 11 nucleotides align to TRBD1. The CDR3 spans 16 residues. Germline lookup yields CDR1 SGHTA and CDR2 FQGNSA. The V segment lost 2 bases and the J segment 3 bases; nucleotides outside the gene matches: 4. The CDR3 coding sequence is TGTGCCAGCAGCTTATCCGGGGACAGGGGGACAGATACGCAGTATTTT. This sequence encodes CASSLSGDRGTDTQYF. The whole variable domain, filled in from reference TRBV7-2 and TRBJ2-3, reads GAGVSQSPSNKVTEKGKDVELRCDPISGHTALYWYRQSLGQGLEFLIYFQGNSAPDKSGLPSDRFSAERTGGSVSTLTIQRTQQEDSAVYLCASSLSGDRGTDTQYFGPGTRLTVL.

CDR3 residues: CASSAAGRHGNQPQHF. CDR3 DNA: TGTGCCAGTAGCGCGGCAGGGAGGCACGGCAATCAGCCCCAGCATTTT. This sequence joins TRBV19 and TRBJ1-5; tentatively, D is TRBD1 (5 bases). Looked up from germline, CDR1 is LNHDA and CDR2 is SQIVND (reference sequence). Between the trimmed V and J ends, which lost 6 bases and 2 bases, there was a span of 17 bases. This CDR3 has 16 residues.

The chain employs TRBV28 and TRBJ1-2, with a tentative D call TRBD1 (5 bases). Trimming took 2 bases from V and 11 from J, leaving 18 bases between them. Per the germline V gene, CDR1 is MDHEN and CDR2 is SYDVKM. CDR3 size: 14 residues. CDR3 region: CASSLNLVAGSYTF. CDR3 in DNA: TGTGCCAGCAGTTTAAACCTGGTGGCAGGGAGTTACACCTTC.

This chain uses TRBV11-3 with TRBJ1-4; D is undetermined. CDR1 SGHNT and CDR2 YENEEA come from the germline V gene. The V end lost 5 bases, the J end lost 8 bases, and 12 bases lay between the germline ends. This CDR3 spans 13 amino acids. CDR3 in amino acids: CASSRSSDEKLFF. CDR3 DNA sequence: TGTGCCAGCAGCCGCTCGTCGGACGAAAAACTGTTTTTT.

The chain is built from TRBV5-5 and TRBJ2-2, with D perhaps matching TRBD2 (5 bases). The CDR3 totals 17 residues. Trimming took off 2 bases at V and 1 base at J, with 15 bases between the two ends. Germline V gives CDR1 SGHKS, CDR2 YYEKEE (reference sequence). The CDR3 nucleotides are TGTGCCAGCAGCTTCCGTTGGACTGGAATGAACACCGGGGAGCTGTTTTTT. It encodes CASSFRWTGMNTGELFF.

The chain couples TRBV5-6 to TRBJ2-7, with 10 bases aligning to TRBD1. V lost 0 bases, J lost 2 bases, and 5 bases stayed unmatched. Germline V lookup: CDR1 SGHDT, CDR2 YYEEEE. The CDR3 consists of 16 residues. This CDR3 is CASSLVGTGATYEQYF. DNA of the CDR3: TGTGCCAGCAGCTTGGTAGGGACAGGGGCCACCTACGAGCAGTACTTC.

The chain couples TRBV11-2 to TRBJ2-1; 10 nucleotides match TRBD1. The CDR3 covers 15 residues. V dropped 1 base and J dropped 8; count of bases not matched to a gene: 5. Germline V gene lookup returns CDR1 SGHAT and CDR2 FQNNGV. The CDR3 loop is CASSLGTGGTDEQFF. DNA for the CDR3: TGTGCCAGCAGCTTAGGGACAGGGGGAACGGATGAGCAGTTCTTC.

V gene TRBV6-5 combines with J gene TRBJ1-1; D might be TRBD1 (5 bases). Germline CDR1 MNHEY, CDR2 SVGAGI. The CDR3 is 15 residues long. V shed 2 bases and J shed 4 bases, with 14 bases lying between them. The CDR3 DNA sequence: TGTGCCAGCAGTTACCAAGGCGGCGGGGGCACTGAAGCTTTCTTT. Residues: CASSYQGGGGTEAFF.

The chain has TRBV7-7 and TRBJ2-6; no definite D call. The CDR3 covers 14 residues. Germline CDR1 is SSHAT and CDR2 is FNYEAQ (reference sequence). V dropped 5 bases and J dropped 6 bases, with 11 bases sitting between them. The CDR3 nucleotides are TGTGCCAGCAGCCCCATTCGTGCGGCCAACGTCCTGACTTTC. Encoded protein: CASSPIRAANVLTF. The full variable domain, its missing parts supplied by reference TRBV7-7 and TRBJ2-6, is GAGVSQSPRYKVTKRGQDVTLRCDPISSHATLYWYQQALGQGPEFLTYFNYEAQPDKSGLPSDRFSAERPEGSISTLTIQRTEQRDSAMYRCASSPIRAANVLTFGAGSRLTVL.

The V and J genes are TRBV28 and TRBJ1-2; D uncertain. CDR1 and CDR2 from the germline V gene are MDHEN and SYDVKM. Between the trimmed V and J ends, which lost 7 bases and 4 bases, there was a span of 7 bases. The CDR3 length is 11 residues. The CDR3 sequence is CASKGIYGYTF. CDR3 nucleotides: TGTGCCAGCAAAGGCATCTATGGCTACACCTTC.

Only one count was recorded for this clone. V is TRBV6-6 and J is TRBJ2-7, with 7 bases lining up with TRBD1. Germline V gene lookup returns CDR1 MNHNY and CDR2 SVGAGI (reference sequence). This CDR3 is built from 13 residues. V shed 5 bases and J 5 bases; nucleotides not matched to a gene: 6. The CDR3: CASSGIQGHEQYF. DNA for the CDR3: TGTGCCAGCAGTGGGATACAGGGGCACGAGCAGTACTTC.

The chain couples TRBV4-2 to TRBJ2-2, with 11 positions matching TRBD2. The CDR3 is 17 amino acids. The V segment lost 2 bases and the J segment 3 bases; nucleotides outside the gene matches: 5. The V gene's germline CDR1 is LGHNA and CDR2 YNFKEQ. The CDR3, as DNA: TGTGCCAGCAGCCAAACGGGACTAGCGGAGTACACCGGGGAGCTGTTTTTT. It encodes CASSQTGLAEYTGELFF.

This clone occurred once. The chain joins TRBV28 to TRBJ1-1; the match to TRBD1 covers 7 bases. CDR1 is MDHEN and CDR2 is SYDVKM in the germline V gene. The length of the CDR3 is 14 residues. J was trimmed by 5 bases and V by 5 bases; bases with no gene match: 8. The CDR3 bases are TGTGCCAGCAGTGCCCCGCCAGGGGGAACTGAAGCTTTCTTT. The encoded protein is CASSAPPGGTEAFF. Based on the CDR3 plus reference TRBV28 and TRBJ1-1, the full variable domain is DVKVTQSSRYLVKRTGEKVFLECVQDMDHENMFWYRQDPGLGLRLIYFSYDVKMKEKGDIPEGYSVSREKKERFSLILESASTNQTSMYLCASSAPPGGTEAFFGQGTRLTVV.

The chain couples TRBV10-3 to TRBJ1-5, with D tentatively TRBD1 (6 bases). Germline V lookup: CDR1 ENHRY, CDR2 SYGVKD. Trimming took off 0 bases at V and 11 bases at J, with 11 bases between the two ends. The CDR3 contains 13 residues. This CDR3 is CAISESWGATQHF. CDR3 nucleotides: TGTGCCATCAGTGAGTCTTGGGGGGCAACCCAGCATTTT.

The chain employs TRBV7-7 and TRBJ2-3; D is unresolved. CDR1 is SSHAT and CDR2 is FNYEAQ in the germline V gene (reference sequence). With 1 base removed from V and 5 bases from J, the gap between germline ends came to 10 bases. This CDR3 has 14 residues. CDR3 protein: CASSLESTEDTQYF. CDR3 sequence (DNA): TGTGCCAGCAGCTTAGAATCGACGGAAGATACGCAGTATTTT.

The V call is TRBV7-3, the J call TRBJ2-6; 8 positions agree with TRBD1. The V gene end was trimmed by 3 bases and the J gene end by 2 bases; junction bases not matched to a gene: 12. Germline-derived CDR1 and CDR2 are SGHTA and FQGTGA. This CDR3 contains 19 residues. CDR3 sequence reads: CASSFRTGSDLTGANVLTF. The DNA for the CDR3 is TGTGCCAGCAGCTTCAGGACAGGGTCGGACTTAACTGGGGCCAACGTCCTGACTTTC.

The CDR3 DNA follows: TGTGCCATTAACGGTAGGGATCGGGGCAATCAGCCCCAGCATTTT. Amino acids: CAINGRDRGNQPQHF. This sequence joins TRBV25-1 and TRBJ1-5; D remains unclear. V shed 10 bases and J shed 2 bases, with 18 bases lying between them. The CDR3 sequence is 15 residues long. From germline, CDR1 is MGHDK and CDR2 SYGVNS. The full variable domain, rest sourced from reference TRBV25-1 and TRBJ1-5, is EADIYQTPRYLVIGTGKKITLECSQTMGHDKMYWYQQDPGMELHLIHYSYGVNSTEKGDLSSESTVSRIRTEHFPLTLESARPSHTSQYLCAINGRDRGNQPQHFGDGTRLSIL.

As regards this clone: Other DNA sequences of this sample code for an identical CDR3. The genes are TRBV7-6 and TRBJ1-2, with 10 bases identical to TRBD1. This CDR3 is 15 amino acids long. Per the germline V gene, CDR1 is SGHVS and CDR2 is FNYEAQ. V lost 0 bases to trimming and J lost 2 bases; unmatched junction nucleotides: 0. The CDR3 region is CASSLAGQGNYGYTF. The CDR3 coding sequence is TGTGCCAGCAGCTTAGCGGGACAGGGGAACTATGGCTACACCTTC.

The chain recombines TRBV12-5 with TRBJ1-1, with a weak D call TRBD1 (5 bases). The V end lost 6 bases, the J end lost 5 bases, and 19 bases lay between the germline ends. Germline CDR1 is LGHNT and CDR2 is FRNRAP. The CDR3 contains 15 residues. In nucleotides, the CDR3 is TGTGCTAGTGGCCCCAGGGTCCAGGGAGGGACTGAAGCTTTCTTT. Its protein product is CASGPRVQGGTEAFF.

The CDR3 DNA follows: TGTGCCAGCAGGAGGACTAGCGGGCTCGGCGAGCAGTACTTC. As protein: CASRRTSGLGEQYF. The V call is TRBV28, the J call TRBJ2-7, with TRBD2 matching 11 bases. This CDR3 is built from 14 residues. Trimming removed 6 bases from V and 6 bases from J; junction bases left unmatched: 7. The germline CDR1 and CDR2 sequences are MDHEN and SYDVKM.

J is TRBJ2-1 and V is TRBV27, with 8 bases matching TRBD1. The junction had 4 bases not matched to a gene; V was cut back by 2 bases and J by 4 bases. The germline V gene encodes CDR1 MNHEY and CDR2 SMNVEV (reference sequence). The CDR3 covers 15 residues. CDR3 DNA sequence: TGTGCCAGCAGTTTACCGAACAGGGGGTACAATGAGCAGTTCTTC. Residues: CASSLPNRGYNEQFF.

The chain joins TRBV28 to TRBJ2-5; 11 bases line up with TRBD2. V was pared by 6 bases and J by 10 bases, with 13 bases of the junction left unmatched. CDR1 MDHEN and CDR2 SYDVKM come from the germline V gene. The CDR3 spans 15 residues. DNA of the CDR3: TGTGCCAGCAGCTTGGGTAGCGGGAGGGACGAAATCCAGTACTTC. Amino acid sequence: CASSLGSGRDEIQYF.

Here the CDR3 reads CASSIWQGGGNQPQHF. CDR3 nucleotide sequence: TGTGCCAGTAGTATTTGGCAGGGAGGGGGCAATCAGCCCCAGCATTTT. This rearrangement joins TRBV19 to TRBJ1-5, with D possibly being TRBD1 (5 bases). The CDR3 is 16 residues long. Germline V gene sequence: CDR1 LNHDA, CDR2 SQIVND (reference sequence). With 3 bases removed from V and 2 bases from J, the gap between germline ends came to 14 bases.

This chain joins TRBV2 and TRBJ2-1; TRBD2 matches 7 bases. CDR1 and CDR2 from the germline V gene are SNHLY and FYNNEI. The junction had 6 bases not matched to a gene; V was cut back by 4 bases and J by 6 bases. This CDR3 region has 14 residues. The CDR3 region has the DNA TGTGCCAGCAGTGTTCCTAGCGGCCTCAATGAGCAGTTCTTC. This encodes CASSVPSGLNEQFF.

The genes are TRBV5-1 and TRBJ2-7; TRBD1 matches 9 bases. The CDR3 extends over 17 amino acids. CDR1 is SGHRS and CDR2 is YFSETQ in the germline V gene. The V segment lost 4 bases and the J segment 1 base; nucleotides outside the gene matches: 12. The CDR3: CASSPGTDGTGSYEQYF. CDR3 in DNA: TGCGCCAGCAGCCCCGGGACTGATGGGACAGGGTCCTACGAGCAGTACTTC. Looking up the rest from reference TRBV5-1 and TRBJ2-7 gives the full variable domain: KAGVTQTPRYLIKTRGQQVTLSCSPISGHRSVSWYQQTPGQGLQFLFEYFSETQRNKGNFPGRFSGRQFSNSRSEMNVSTLELGDSALYLCASSPGTDGTGSYEQYFGPGTRLTVT.

V gene TRBV10-3 combines with J gene TRBJ2-3; D is perhaps TRBD1 (7 bases). V lost 10 bases and J 3 bases, leaving 14 bases between the germline ends. This CDR3 has 13 amino acids. Germline V gene lookup returns CDR1 ENHRY and CDR2 SYGVKD. Here the CDR3 reads CASSTGRTDTQYF. CDR3 DNA: TGTGCCAGCTCGACAGGGAGGACAGATACGCAGTATTTT.

CDR3: CASSYSLAGRLEAFF. CDR3 coding DNA: TGTGCCAGCAGTTACTCGTTGGCAGGGAGATTAGAAGCTTTCTTT. The rearrangement uses TRBV6-5 and TRBJ1-1; a possible D gene is TRBD1 (5 bases). The CDR3 contains 15 residues. CDR1 is MNHEY and CDR2 is SVGAGI in the germline V gene. V was clipped by 0 bases and J by 8 bases, with 16 bases between them.